This TCR beta chain was observed in a study of blood T cell repertoires in COVID-19. Study details: The samples span acute and convalescent COVID-19 from the United States, Italy and Spain.

In the source study's methods: Scientists estimated how many nucleated cells there were by amplifying reference gene primers. Clones were sequenced by immunoSEQ multiplex PCR, and TCRdb holds only the in-frame ones, with some missing. Clonal size and the V and J genes are those of that table, whereas D and trimming came from the DNA. Among roughly 150,000 clones, roughly 78% were seen once, and the ten largest hold roughly 15%. This TCR was sampled from a human donor with acute or convalescent COVID-19. The donor label of this sample is uncertain. Sequencing was done on a sample of peripheral blood.

This CDR3 is CASSTGSPEAFF. DNA of the CDR3: TGTGCCAGCTCGACAGGGAGTCCTGAAGCTTTCTTT. The chain joins TRBV18 to TRBJ1-1; the match to TRBD1 covers 7 bases. With V trimmed by 6 bases and J by 6 bases, 4 bases remained unmatched. The germline V gene has CDR1 KGHSH and CDR2 LQKENI. The CDR3 spans 12 residues.